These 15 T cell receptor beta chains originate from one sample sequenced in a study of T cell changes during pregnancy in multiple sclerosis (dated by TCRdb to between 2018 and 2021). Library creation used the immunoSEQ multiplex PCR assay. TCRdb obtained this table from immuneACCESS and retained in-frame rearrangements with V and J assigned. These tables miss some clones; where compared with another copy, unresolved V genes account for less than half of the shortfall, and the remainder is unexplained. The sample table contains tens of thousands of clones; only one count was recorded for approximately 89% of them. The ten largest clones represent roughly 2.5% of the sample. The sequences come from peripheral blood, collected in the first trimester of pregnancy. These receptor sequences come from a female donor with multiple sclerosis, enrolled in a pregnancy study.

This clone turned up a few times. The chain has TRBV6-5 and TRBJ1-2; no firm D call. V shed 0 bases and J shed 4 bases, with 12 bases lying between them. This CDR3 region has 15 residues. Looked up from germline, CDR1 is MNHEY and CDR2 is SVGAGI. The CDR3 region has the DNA TGTGCCAGCAGTTACTCCGGTCTAGCTGGCTATGGCTACACCTTC. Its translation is CASSYSGLAGYGYTF.

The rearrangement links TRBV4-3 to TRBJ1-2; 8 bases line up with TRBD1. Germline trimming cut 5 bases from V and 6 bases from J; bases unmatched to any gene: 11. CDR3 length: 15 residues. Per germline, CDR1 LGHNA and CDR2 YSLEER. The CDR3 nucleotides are TGCGCCAGCAGCTACACCGTAACAGGGGGAAATGGCTACACCTTC. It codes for CASSYTVTGGNGYTF.

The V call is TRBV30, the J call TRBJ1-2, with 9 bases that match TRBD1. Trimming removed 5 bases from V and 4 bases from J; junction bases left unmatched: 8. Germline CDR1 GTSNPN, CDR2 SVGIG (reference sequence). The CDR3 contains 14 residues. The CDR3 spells CAWGGGQGGYGYTF. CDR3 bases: TGTGCCTGGGGTGGGGGACAGGGCGGCTATGGCTACACCTTC.

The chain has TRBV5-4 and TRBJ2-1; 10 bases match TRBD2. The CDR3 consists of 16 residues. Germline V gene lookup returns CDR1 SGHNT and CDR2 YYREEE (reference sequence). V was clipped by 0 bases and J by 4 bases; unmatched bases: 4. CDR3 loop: CASSLASGGLYNEQFF. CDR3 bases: TGTGCCAGCAGCTTGGCTAGCGGGGGCCTGTACAATGAGCAGTTCTTC.

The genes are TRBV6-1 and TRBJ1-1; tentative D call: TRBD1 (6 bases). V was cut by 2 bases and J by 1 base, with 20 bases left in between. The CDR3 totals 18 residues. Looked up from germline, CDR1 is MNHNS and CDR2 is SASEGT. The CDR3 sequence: CASSELGGGAGGNTEAFF. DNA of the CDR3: TGTGCCAGCAGTGAATTGGGCGGGGGCGCCGGTGGGAACACTGAAGCTTTCTTT.

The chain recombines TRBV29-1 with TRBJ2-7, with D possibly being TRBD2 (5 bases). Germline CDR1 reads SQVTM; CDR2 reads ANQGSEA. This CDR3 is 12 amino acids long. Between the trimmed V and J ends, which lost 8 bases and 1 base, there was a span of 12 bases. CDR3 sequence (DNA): TGCAGCATAGGACGGGGATCCTACGAGCAGTACTTC. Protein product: CSIGRGSYEQYF.

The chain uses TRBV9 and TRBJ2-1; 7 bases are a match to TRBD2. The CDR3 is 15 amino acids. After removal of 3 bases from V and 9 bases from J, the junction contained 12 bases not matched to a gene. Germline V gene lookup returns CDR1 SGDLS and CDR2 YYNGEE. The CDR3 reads CASSEKTSVKAEQFF. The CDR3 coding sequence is TGTGCCAGCAGCGAAAAAACTAGCGTGAAGGCTGAGCAGTTCTTC.

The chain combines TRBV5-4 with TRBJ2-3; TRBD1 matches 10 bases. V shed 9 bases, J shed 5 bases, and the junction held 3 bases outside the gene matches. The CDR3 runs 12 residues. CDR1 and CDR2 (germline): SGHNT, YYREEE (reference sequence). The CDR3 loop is CAIGTGVDTQYF. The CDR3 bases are TGTGCCATCGGGACAGGGGTAGATACGCAGTATTTT.

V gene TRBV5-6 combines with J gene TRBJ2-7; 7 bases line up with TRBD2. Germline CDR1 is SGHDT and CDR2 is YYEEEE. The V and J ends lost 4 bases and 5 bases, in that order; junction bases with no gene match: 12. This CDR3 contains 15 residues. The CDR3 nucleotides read TGTGCCAGCAGCATGGGCCTAGCGGAGCTCAACGAGCAGTACTTC. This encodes CASSMGLAELNEQYF.

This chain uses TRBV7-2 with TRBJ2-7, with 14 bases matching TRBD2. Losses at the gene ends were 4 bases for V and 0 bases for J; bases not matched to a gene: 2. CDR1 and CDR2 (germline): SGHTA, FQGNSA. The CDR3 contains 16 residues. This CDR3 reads CASSSGLAGASYEQYF. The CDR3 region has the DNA TGTGCCAGCAGCTCGGGACTAGCGGGGGCCTCCTACGAGCAGTACTTC. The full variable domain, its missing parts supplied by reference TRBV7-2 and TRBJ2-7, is GAGVSQSPSNKVTEKGKDVELRCDPISGHTALYWYRQSLGQGLEFLIYFQGNSAPDKSGLPSDRFSAERTGGSVSTLTIQRTQQEDSAVYLCASSSGLAGASYEQYFGPGTRLTVT.

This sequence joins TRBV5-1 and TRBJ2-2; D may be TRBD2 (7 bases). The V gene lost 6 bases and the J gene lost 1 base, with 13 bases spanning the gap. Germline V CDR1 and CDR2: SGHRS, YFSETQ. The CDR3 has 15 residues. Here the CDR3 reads CASTQRGQNTGELFF. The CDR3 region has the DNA TGCGCCAGCACCCAGCGGGGACAGAACACCGGGGAGCTGTTTTTT.

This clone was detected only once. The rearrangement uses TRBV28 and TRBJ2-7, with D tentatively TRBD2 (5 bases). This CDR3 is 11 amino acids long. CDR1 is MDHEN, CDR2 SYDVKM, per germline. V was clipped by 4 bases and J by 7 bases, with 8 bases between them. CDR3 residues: CASSSKREQYF. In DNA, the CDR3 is TGTGCCAGCAGTTCTAAGCGGGAGCAGTACTTC.

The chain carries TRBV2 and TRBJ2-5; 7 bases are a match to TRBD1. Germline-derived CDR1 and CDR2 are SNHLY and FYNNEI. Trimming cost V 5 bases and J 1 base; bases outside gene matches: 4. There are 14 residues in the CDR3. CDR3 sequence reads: CASSMGQIQETQYF. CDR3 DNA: TGTGCCAGCAGTATGGGACAGATCCAAGAGACCCAGTACTTC.

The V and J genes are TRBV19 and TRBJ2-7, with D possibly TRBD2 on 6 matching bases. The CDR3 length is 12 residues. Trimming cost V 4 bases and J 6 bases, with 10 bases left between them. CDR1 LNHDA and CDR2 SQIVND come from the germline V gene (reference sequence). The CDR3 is CASSTPGGEQYF. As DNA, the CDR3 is TGTGCCAGTAGTACCCCCGGGGGCGAGCAGTACTTC. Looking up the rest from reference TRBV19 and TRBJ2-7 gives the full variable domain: DGGITQSPKYLFRKEGQNVTLSCEQNLNHDAMYWYRQDPGQGLRLIYYSQIVNDFQKGDIAEGYSVSREKKESFPLTVTSAQKNPTAFYLCASSTPGGEQYFGPGTRLTVT.

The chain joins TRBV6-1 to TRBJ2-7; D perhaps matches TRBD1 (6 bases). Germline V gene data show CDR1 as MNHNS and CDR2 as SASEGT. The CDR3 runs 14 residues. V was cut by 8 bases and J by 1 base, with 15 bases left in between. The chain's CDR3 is CASVAGTLSYEQYF. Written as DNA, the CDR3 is TGTGCCAGCGTCGCAGGGACACTATCCTACGAGCAGTACTTC.